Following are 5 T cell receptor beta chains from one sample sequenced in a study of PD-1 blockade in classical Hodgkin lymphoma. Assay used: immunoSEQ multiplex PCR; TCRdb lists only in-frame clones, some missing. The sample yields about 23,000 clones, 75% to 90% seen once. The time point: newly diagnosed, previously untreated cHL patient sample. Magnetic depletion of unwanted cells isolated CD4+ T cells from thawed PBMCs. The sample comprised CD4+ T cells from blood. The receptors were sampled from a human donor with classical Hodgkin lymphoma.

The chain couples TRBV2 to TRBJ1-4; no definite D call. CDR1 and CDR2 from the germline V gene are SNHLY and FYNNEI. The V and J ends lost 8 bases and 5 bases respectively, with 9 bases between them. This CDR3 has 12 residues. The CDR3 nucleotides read TGTGCCAGCGCCGCAGTAAATGAAAAACTGTTTTTT. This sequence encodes CASAAVNEKLFF.

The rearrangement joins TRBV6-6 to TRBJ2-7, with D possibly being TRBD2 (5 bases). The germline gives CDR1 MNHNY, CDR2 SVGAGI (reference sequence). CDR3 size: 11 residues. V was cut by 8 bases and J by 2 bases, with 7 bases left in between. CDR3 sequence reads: CASAGTYEQYF. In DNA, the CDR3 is TGTGCCAGCGCCGGGACCTACGAGCAGTACTTC.

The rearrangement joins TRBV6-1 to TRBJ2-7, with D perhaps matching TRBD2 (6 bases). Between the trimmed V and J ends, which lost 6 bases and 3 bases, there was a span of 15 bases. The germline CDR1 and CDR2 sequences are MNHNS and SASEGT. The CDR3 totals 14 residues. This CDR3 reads CASRRTISLYEQYF. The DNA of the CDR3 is TGTGCCAGCAGACGGACTATCTCTCTCTACGAGCAGTACTTC.

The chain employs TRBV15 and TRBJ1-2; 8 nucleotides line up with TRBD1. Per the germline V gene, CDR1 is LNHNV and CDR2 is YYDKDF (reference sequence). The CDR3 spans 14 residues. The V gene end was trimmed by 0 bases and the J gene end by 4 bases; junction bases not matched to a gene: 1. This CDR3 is CATSRDTGGYGYTF. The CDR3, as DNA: TGTGCCACCAGCAGAGATACAGGGGGCTATGGCTACACCTTC.

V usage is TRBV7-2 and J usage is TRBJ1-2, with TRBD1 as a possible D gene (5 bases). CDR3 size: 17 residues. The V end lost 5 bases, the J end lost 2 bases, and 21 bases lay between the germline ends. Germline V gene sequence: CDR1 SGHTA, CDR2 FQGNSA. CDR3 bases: TGTGCCAGCAGCGGGGGGAGGCAGCTTCGTGCGAACTATGGCTACACCTTC. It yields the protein CASSGGRQLRANYGYTF.